In this sample, the clone carrying this T cell receptor (beta chain) turned up many times. No antigen is known for it. The data were obtained in a study of regulatory T cells in long-lasting Graves disease. The study's findings and limits: Thyroid tissue went unexamined; only peripheral blood was analyzed.

Germline CDR1 reads DFQATT; CDR2 reads SNEGSKA (reference sequence). The V end lost 3 bases, the J end lost 3 bases, and 11 bases lay between the germline ends. This CDR3 comprises 13 residues. Regarding time point: persistent/refractory GD, antithyroid drugs over 5 years with positive TRAb. Extracted RNA from PBMCs served as the source of the TCR library. Building the TCR beta libraries relied on iRepertoire HTBI primers, and CDR3 regions underwent Arm-PCR. TCRdb ran MiXCR on the multiplex PCR reads and lists one entry per CDR3 protein. The table shows roughly 490,000 distinct CDR3 sequences, with approximately 22% occurring only once.

The chain is built from TRBV20-1 and TRBJ1-1; a possible D gene is TRBD1 (5 bases). The material was peripheral blood mononuclear cells (PBMCs), obtained when the disease was refractory, from a patient treated with antithyroid drugs. The clonotype was recovered from a female donor with Graves disease. In DNA, the CDR3 is TGCAGTGCTAGCCTCCTAGGGGACACTGAAGCTTTCTTT. It translates to CSASLLGDTEAFF.